Reported below is one T cell receptor beta chain. Its antigen is still unknown. Base quality data are lacking; no much larger clone is found one base away. CD8 naive samples were CD45RO-negative cells positively selected for CCR7, giving a CD45RA+CCR7+ population that excluded TemRA cells. The donors were healthy, HIV-negative adults who had no recently reported acute infections or vaccinations. Only Caucasian adults living in Nashville, Tennessee, USA were represented among the donors. Blood was collected by leukapheresis, and PBMCs were isolated by Ficoll-Histopaque density gradient centrifugation and then cryopreserved in liquid nitrogen vapor phase. Analytical flow cytometry was used to check the purity and quantity of each magnetically sorted T cell population. From each sorted fraction, genomic DNA was isolated and quantified by UV absorbance on a Nanodrop 2000c. The sample originates from a study of shared clonotypes between healthy human individuals (dated by TCRdb to about 2020). Concerning the study at large: The cohort comprised a couple of women and a few men aged 18 to 49 years. For each donor, CD4 naive and CD4 memory were each given three plates, CD8 naive was given two plates, and CD8 memory was given one plate. To estimate repertoire size and how much clonotypes are shared between individuals, the study performed deep sequencing of blood TCR repertoires from a few healthy adults. Libraries were prepared and TCR repertoires were sequenced by different laboratories using diverse techniques, in order to increase sequencing depth and limit assay-specific biases. Each donor's leukapheresis produced roughly between roughly 0.85 and 9.5 billion PBMCs. What the study reported, not specific to this receptor: Because the study included only a small number of donors, the genetic and exposure-history diversity represented was limited. Pairwise subsampling indicated that sequencing depth was expected to affect the degree of clonotype sharing among donors. Clonotypes shared by all four sorted-subset donors showed higher generation probabilities than non-shared clonotypes. Even with the large sequencing depth, rarefaction of the sorted-subset datasets indicated that sequencing was incomplete. Estimated clonotype richness was generally larger for naive than for memory subsets. Sampling was restricted to blood, and TCR repertoires in tissues likely differ from the TCR repertoires found in blood. Approximately 4.8% of naive CD4, around 3.6% of naive CD8, 2% to 2.5% of memory CD4, and 0.4% of memory CD8 clonotypes were shared across four donors.

Using the deep immunoSEQ assay, multiplex PCR amplified TCR CDR3 regions from genomic DNA. Extracted genomic DNA from each cell subset was distributed evenly across all wells of several immunoSEQ 96-well plates, and each plate was treated as a replicate. For sorted subsets, approximately 210 ng genomic DNA, equal to tens of thousands of T cell genomes, was loaded into each replicate PCR. Purified libraries were quantified with a Qubit 3.0 fluorometer, sized on a Bioanalyzer 2100, and re-quantified with the KAPA Library Quantification kit. A separate single-read 150-cycle Illumina NextSeq 550 flow cell was used to sequence each immunoSEQ 96-well plate. The study's own analysis went as follows. Because the immunoSEQ output held only junctional sequences and lacked quality scores, the filtering could not match the filtering applied to full-length reads. Sequences were annotated with PyIR, a Python wrapper for IgBLAST v1.9, using IMGT germline references to assign V/J genes and CDR3. Any read was removed if the V/J assignment was weak (E-value above 1e-6), the CDR3 was missing, or the read contained stop codons, out-of-frame junctions, or ambiguous translated residues. V3J clonotypes were defined by identical inferred V gene, J gene, and CDR3 amino acid sequence. Percentage overlap between repertoires was calculated by dividing the number of shared unique clonotypes by the size of the smaller repertoire. Three approaches were used to assess repertoire richness: RTK rarefaction, the Chao1 estimator, and Recon v2.1 estimates of unobserved clonotypes. Generation probabilities were computed with OLGA for all TCRbeta clonotypes obtained by the gDNA method from a few donors. The clones in this table, taken by TCRdb from immuneACCESS, are in-frame only. Not every clone is retained; where verified, under half of the shortfall comes from an unresolved V gene, and the cause of the rest is unknown. V and J calls and clone size come straight from that table; D and trimming were deduced from the DNA. In all, the sample holds millions of clones, and 85% to 95% of those were seen once. 1.1% of the sample is taken by the ten largest.

Cut back by 1 base and 10 bases, the V and J ends lie 23 bases apart. The CDR3, cysteine through phenylalanine, is 18 amino acids long. Only CDR3 DNA is held: 54 bases, read in frame from base 1. The CDR1 and CDR2 encoded by the germline V gene are SGHTA and FQGNSA. The receptor's source is a man between 18 and 29 years old in good health. Specimen: naive CD8+ T cells sorted from blood. The cell subset or site label corresponds to: CD45RA+CCR7+. The sequence joins TRBV7-2 to TRBJ1-6; no D gene is confidently identified. CDR3 protein: CASSLVMRPFPGESPLHF. The DNA is as follows: TGTGCCAGCAGCTTAGTCATGCGACCTTTCCCCGGGGAATCACCCCTCCACTTT.